This T cell receptor beta chain appears in the sequencing data of a study of identical twins. A few counts support this clonotype. TCRdb re-called the 5' RACE reads through MiXCR, storing one row per CDR3 protein. The sample lists just under 650,000 distinct CDR3 sequences, 7.1% occurring once. This sample was shared with a second study, whose subject was yellow fever vaccine responses in identical twins.

Sequencing used PBMCs. The source is a woman aged 18-29 years in good health.

CDR3 sequence reads: CASSPQRGGLDTQYF. Written as DNA, the CDR3 is TGTGCCAGCAGTCCACAGCGGGGGGGCCTCGATACGCAGTATTTT. The chain recombines TRBV28 with TRBJ2-3, with 10 positions matching TRBD2. The CDR3 sequence is 15 residues long. Per the germline V gene, CDR1 is MDHEN and CDR2 is SYDVKM. The J segment lost 6 bases and the V segment lost 5 bases, leaving 8 bases of the junction unmatched.